This entry lists 5 T cell receptor beta chains sequenced from one sample in a study of blood T cell repertoires in COVID-19. Only in-frame clones appear in the TCRdb table, and some are missing; sequencing was by immunoSEQ multiplex PCR. The table records hundreds of thousands of clones, 70% to 90% of them present only once. What was sequenced was peripheral blood. These receptors all stem from a woman between 50 and 59 years old with COVID-19, enrolled during active disease.

The genes are TRBV6-4 and TRBJ2-6; 10 bases line up with TRBD1. From germline, CDR1 is MRHNA and CDR2 SNTAGT. This CDR3 has 17 residues. After removal of 6 bases from V and 1 base from J, the junction contained 6 bases not matched to a gene. DNA of the CDR3: TGTGCCAGCAGCCCGGGACAGGGGAGATCTGGGGCCAACGTCCTGACTTTC. Protein product: CASSPGQGRSGANVLTF.

CDR3 coding DNA: TGTGCCAGCAGTCCCCCCGGTGGTGGCTATGGCTACACCTTC. The encoded protein is CASSPPGGGYGYTF. This chain connects TRBV6-5 to TRBJ1-2; no clear D gene. Germline lookup yields CDR1 MNHEY and CDR2 SVGAGI. The CDR3 contains 14 residues. V dropped 5 bases and J dropped 4 bases, with 14 bases sitting between them.

The chain combines TRBV6-6 with TRBJ2-3; no firm D call. The V end lost 2 bases, the J end lost 4 bases, and 7 bases lay between the germline ends. Per germline, CDR1 MNHNY and CDR2 SVGAGI (reference sequence). The CDR3 has 13 amino acids. The DNA of the CDR3 is TGTGCCAGCAGTTACGGCGGTTCAGATACGCAGTATTTT. Amino acids: CASSYGGSDTQYF.

In its sample, this clone was seen once. This chain links TRBV2 with TRBJ1-2; D unresolved. Trimming shortened V by 6 bases and J by 5 bases, and 13 bases separated the two germline ends. This CDR3 spans 13 amino acids. Germline loops: CDR1 SNHLY, CDR2 FYNNEI. This chain's CDR3 is CASRAPLNYGYTF. CDR3 nucleotide sequence: TGTGCCAGCAGGGCCCCATTAAATTATGGCTACACCTTC.

The J gene is TRBJ1-5, the V gene TRBV7-7, with D hard to call. Germline values: CDR1 SSHAT, CDR2 FNYEAQ (reference sequence). V was shortened by 5 bases and J by 5 bases, with 4 bases between the two germline ends. The CDR3 sequence is 11 residues long. This CDR3 reads CASSEDQPQHF. The CDR3 DNA reads as TGTGCCAGCAGCGAGGATCAGCCCCAGCATTTT. Using reference TRBV7-7 and TRBJ1-5 for the parts outside the CDR3, the full variable domain is GAGVSQSPRYKVTKRGQDVTLRCDPISSHATLYWYQQALGQGPEFLTYFNYEAQPDKSGLPSDRFSAERPEGSISTLTIQRTEQRDSAMYRCASSEDQPQHFGDGTRLSIL.